This is a list of T cell receptor beta chains from one sample in a study of T cell responses to AZD1222 COVID-19 vaccine. Sequenced by immunoSEQ multiplex PCR; TCRdb stores in-frame clones only, minus some. The table records some 95,000 clones, roughly 90% of them present only once. The sample was peripheral blood, taken 28 days after the second AZD1222 dose. The receptors come from an adult who received the AZD1222 COVID-19 vaccine. Each CDR3 is given with its conserved first and last residue. Fields, in order: V gene, D gene, J gene, clone size, CDR3 DNA, CDR3 protein. The D gene is left open where the match is weak. Expanded clones get a size class; other rows say once, few or many, or leave the size out.

TRBV10-3	TRBD1	TRBJ2-7	.	TGTGCCATCAGGGGACAGGGAAGACCCCTTGAGCAGTACTTC	CAIRGQGRPLEQYF
TRBV6-6	TRBD2	TRBJ2-5	.	TGTGCCAGCAGTATAGCGGGAGGGGGTGCGGAGACCCAGTACTTC	CASSIAGGGAETQYF
TRBV25-1	.	TRBJ2-7	few	TGTGCCAGCAGTGATCCTTTCTACGAGCAGTACTTC	CASSDPFYEQYF
TRBV19	TRBD2	TRBJ2-2	.	TGTGCCAGTACGGCTAGCGGGACCGGGGAGCTGTTTTTT	CASTASGTGELFF
TRBV6-4	TRBD1	TRBJ1-1	.	TGTGCCAGCACCCCTGGGACAGGCAACACTGAAGCTTTCTTT	CASTPGTGNTEAFF
TRBV4-1	TRBD1	TRBJ1-3	.	TGCGCCAGCAGCCAAGAATCGGGGGACAGTGGCTCTGGAAACACCATATATTTT	CASSQESGDSGSGNTIYF
TRBV9	.	TRBJ2-1	.	TGTGCCAGCAGCGGCCCAGTGGTCGACGGGGGGCAGTTCTTC	CASSGPVVDGGQFF
TRBV11-3	TRBD2	TRBJ2-5	.	TGTGCCAGCAGCTTAGGGCTAGCGGGGGGACTCTACCAAGAGACCCAGTACTTC	CASSLGLAGGLYQETQYF
TRBV27	TRBD2	TRBJ2-1	.	TGTGCCAGCAGGGGTCCGGAAGGGATTCCGGGACTAGCGGCCACGCAGTTCTTC	CASRGPEGIPGLAATQFF
TRBV7-8	.	TRBJ2-3	once	TGTGCCAGCAGCTTACAGCGGGGACAGCACACAGATACGCAGTATTTT	CASSLQRGQHTDTQYF
TRBV7-3	.	TRBJ2-1	.	TGTGCCAGCAGCTTAGCTCTTAGTGGGATCGGCAATGAGCAGTTCTTC	CASSLALSGIGNEQFF
TRBV19	.	TRBJ1-1	.	TGTGCCAGTAGTATAGTCCCCGGACAGTTAGGCGACACTGAAGCTTTCTTT	CASSIVPGQLGDTEAFF
TRBV6-6	.	TRBJ2-6	.	TGTGCCAGCAGCCGAGAAGCGTTTTTCACTGGGGCCAACGTCCTGACTTTC	CASSREAFFTGANVLTF
TRBV5-4	TRBD1	TRBJ2-2	.	TGTGCCAGCAGCCCTAGACAGGGAATGGGCACCGGGGAGCTGTTTTTT	CASSPRQGMGTGELFF
TRBV5-6	.	TRBJ1-2	.	TGTGCCAGCAGCTTGGAAGTCGGATATAACTATGGCTACACCTTC	CASSLEVGYNYGYTF
TRBV7-2	.	TRBJ1-4	few	TGTGCCAGCAGCGCCGGGGCAGCCTATAATGAAAAACTGTTTTTT	CASSAGAAYNEKLFF
TRBV20-1	TRBD1	TRBJ2-7	.	TGCAGTGCGGACAGGGGGAGAGAGCAGTACTTC	CSADRGREQYF
TRBV19	TRBD2	TRBJ2-7	once	TGTGCCAGTAGTATAATGTGGCCGGGACTAGCGGGTGGCTTGGCCTACGAGCAGTACTTC	CASSIMWPGLAGGLAYEQYF
TRBV28	.	TRBJ2-1	.	TGTGCCAGCAGTTTAGCGGGATATCTGAATGAGCAGTTCTTC	CASSLAGYLNEQFF
TRBV7-9	.	TRBJ2-1	.	TGTGCCAGCAGTTCAGGGATTGAGCAGTTCTTC	CASSSGIEQFF
TRBV7-3	.	TRBJ2-1	.	TGTGCCAGCAGGCCCAACCCAGGAGGGACCCTCGACAATGAGCAGTTCTTC	CASRPNPGGTLDNEQFF
TRBV27	.	TRBJ2-1	once	TGTGCCAGTAGGGGTAGCGGTTACAATGAGCAGTTCTTC	CASRGSGYNEQFF
TRBV7-2	TRBD1	TRBJ1-5	.	TGTGCCAGCAGCTTATTGCGACAGGGTAATCAGCCCCAGCATTTT	CASSLLRQGNQPQHF
TRBV7-9	.	TRBJ1-2	.	TGTGCCAGCAGCTTAGGGTACGGGGGCGAGCTTGGCTACACCTTC	CASSLGYGGELGYTF
TRBV11-3	TRBD2	TRBJ2-5	.	TGTGCCAGCAGCTTAGAAGGCGGGGGGAATTTGGAGACCCAGTACTTC	CASSLEGGGNLETQYF
TRBV6-2/TRBV6-3	.	TRBJ2-5	.	TGTGCCAGCAGTTACCCGTCGTGGCAGACCCAGTACTTC	CASSYPSWQTQYF
TRBV2	.	TRBJ2-1	.	TGTGCCAGCCATCTGGACCTTCATGCAATTGAGCAGTTCTTC	CASHLDLHAIEQFF
TRBV7-6	.	TRBJ1-6	few	TGTGCCAGCAGCTCAATTCGCACCGACGGCCTCATCCTTAATTCACCCCTCCACTTT	CASSSIRTDGLILNSPLHF
TRBV27	TRBD1	TRBJ2-7	many	TGTGCCAGCAGTCCCGGGACAGGGGGCTACGAGCAGTACTTC	CASSPGTGGYEQYF
TRBV7-2	.	TRBJ1-4	.	TGTGCCAGCAGCTTAGTATGGGCAACTAATGAAAAACTGTTTTTT	CASSLVWATNEKLFF
TRBV28	TRBD2	TRBJ2-1	.	TGTGCCAGCAGTTTAGGCGGGAGGGAATCGTGGAATGAGCAGTTCTTC	CASSLGGRESWNEQFF
TRBV25-1	TRBD1	TRBJ1-3	once	TGTGCCAGCAGTCACCCTTTTGGACAGGGGACAGGAAACACCATATATTTT	CASSHPFGQGTGNTIYF
TRBV6-1	TRBD2	TRBJ2-1	.	TGTGCCAGCAGTGAACCGGGGGGAGCAGCGGGGGGCTTCAATGAGCAGTTCTTC	CASSEPGGAAGGFNEQFF
TRBV30	TRBD1	TRBJ1-2	.	TGTGCCTCAGCGGACCGGGACAGGGGGCGCGGTAAGGATGGCTACACCTTC	CASADRDRGRGKDGYTF
TRBV5-1	.	TRBJ2-2	.	TGCGCCAGCAGCTCTTCCACCGGGGAGCTGTTTTTT	CASSSSTGELFF
TRBV4-1	TRBD1	TRBJ2-7	.	TGCCCCCCCAGCCGGACCGGGACAGGGTTAAGCGAGCAGTACTTC	CPPSRTGTGLSEQYF
TRBV9	.	TRBJ2-3	.	TGTGCCAGCAGCGTTTCCCCTGGGGTGGCCAGCACAGATACGCAGTATTTT	CASSVSPGVASTDTQYF
TRBV14	.	TRBJ1-4	.	TGTGCCAGCAGCCAAGATGGGGGCGTTGGTGAAAAACTGTTTTTT	CASSQDGGVGEKLFF
TRBV5-1	.	TRBJ1-4	.	TGCGCCAGCAGCCGGGACGGGGAAGGGGGTGAAAAACTGTTTTTT	CASSRDGEGGEKLFF
TRBV6-5	.	TRBJ2-2	.	TGTGCCAGCAGTTATCGTCGGGCTAACACCGGGGAGCTGTTTTTT	CASSYRRANTGELFF
TRBV6-5	.	TRBJ2-2	once	TGTGCCAGCAGTTATCCGGCGGGAACCGGGGAGCTGTTTTTT	CASSYPAGTGELFF
TRBV7-3	TRBD1	TRBJ1-1	.	TGTGCCAGCAGCCAAGAGGGGACAGGGGATGCTTTCTTT	CASSQEGTGDAFF
TRBV12-5	.	TRBJ1-1	.	TGTGCTAGTGGCTCGCAGTGGGCCGCTTTCTTT	CASGSQWAAFF
TRBV18	.	TRBJ1-3	.	TGTGCCAGCTCACTTGGGGGGCTCTCTGGAAACACCATATATTTT	CASSLGGLSGNTIYF
TRBV5-6	.	TRBJ2-1	.	TGTGCCAGCACCCTGGGTGGGGACAATGAGCAGTTCTTC	CASTLGGDNEQFF
TRBV5-5	.	TRBJ1-2	few	TGTGCCAGCAGCGGACTTGACCGGGGCTACACCTTC	CASSGLDRGYTF
TRBV4-3	.	TRBJ2-3	.	TGCGCCAGCAGCCAAGAGTCGCTAGTAAGAGATACGCAGTATTTT	CASSQESLVRDTQYF
TRBV19	TRBD2	TRBJ2-1	.	TGTGCCAGTATCCCCGGGACTAGCAGATACAATGAGCAGTTCTTC	CASIPGTSRYNEQFF
TRBV27	.	TRBJ1-1	.	TGTGCCAGCAGGGCTGCGGCGGTGTTAGAAGCTTTCTTT	CASRAAAVLEAFF